Below are 26 T cell receptor beta chains sequenced from a single sample in a study of TIL therapy for anti-PD-1-resistant metastatic lung cancer. The time point here: pre-treatment sample, taken before nivolumab and TIL therapy. The libraries were made with immunoSEQ v3. Assay used: immunoSEQ multiplex PCR; TCRdb lists only in-frame clones, some missing. The data contain about 32,000 clones, about 80% of them singletons. Sample: blood, taken at baseline. The receptors here all came from a woman between 30 and 79 years old with non-small cell lung cancer.

The gene calls are TRBV28 and TRBJ1-4; 10 bases fit TRBD1. V was pared by 8 bases and J by 10 bases, with 10 bases of the junction left unmatched. This CDR3 contains 14 residues. Germline values: CDR1 MDHEN, CDR2 SYDVKM. CDR3: CASGVTGGSGKLFF. CDR3 DNA sequence: TGTGCCAGCGGGGTGACAGGGGGCTCGGGAAAACTGTTTTTT.

The sample holds a few counts of this clone. The gene calls are TRBV4-1 and TRBJ1-1; D remains unclear. Germline CDR1 is MGHRA and CDR2 is YSYEKL. Deletions cut 0 bases from V and 4 bases from J, with 12 bases between. This CDR3 contains 15 residues. The CDR3 spells CASSQDQSGRTEAFF. CDR3 bases: TGCGCCAGCAGCCAAGATCAAAGCGGGCGCACTGAAGCTTTCTTT.

The gene calls are TRBV10-3 and TRBJ2-3, with D possibly being TRBD1 (5 bases). The V gene lost 4 bases and the J gene lost 5 bases, with 13 bases spanning the gap. CDR3 length: 14 amino acids. The germline V gene has CDR1 ENHRY and CDR2 SYGVKD. In DNA form, the CDR3 reads TGTGCCATCAGTGTATCAGGGTTGGGAGATACGCAGTATTTT. Amino acid sequence: CAISVSGLGDTQYF.

This clone was seen only once. This chain uses TRBV5-1 with TRBJ1-1; 8 bases map to TRBD1. V shed 0 bases and J 0 bases; nucleotides not matched to a gene: 10. Germline CDR1 reads SGHRS; CDR2 reads YFSETQ. The CDR3 totals 18 residues. In DNA form, the CDR3 reads TGCGCCAGCAGCTTGGCTCAGGGGGCACTAAACATGAACACTGAAGCTTTCTTT. Its translation is CASSLAQGALNMNTEAFF.

This clone showed up just a few times. V and J are TRBV6-5 and TRBJ1-4; D is possibly TRBD1 (5 bases). Germline loops: CDR1 MNHEY, CDR2 SVGAGI. Trimming stripped 4 bases from V and 8 bases from J, with 11 bases between. The CDR3 has 13 amino acids. The CDR3 bases are TGTGCCAGCAGTTCGTGGAAGGGGGAAAAACTGTTTTTT. It codes for CASSSWKGEKLFF.

The V and J genes are TRBV5-1 and TRBJ2-1, with TRBD2 as a possible D gene (5 bases). CDR3 length equals 14 residues. Germline V gene sequence: CDR1 SGHRS, CDR2 YFSETQ. The V end was cut by 1 base, the J end by 7 bases, with 12 bases between. CDR3 nucleotide sequence: TGCGCCAGCAGCTTGACCGGGAAGGGAAATGAGCAGTTCTTC. Translation gives CASSLTGKGNEQFF.

The rearrangement joins TRBV19 to TRBJ2-1; no clear D. Germline V gives CDR1 LNHDA, CDR2 SQIVND (reference sequence). Trimming removed 6 bases at V and 10 bases at J, with 4 bases between. The CDR3 sequence is 9 residues long. Written as DNA, the CDR3 is TGTGCCAGTAGCAGAGAGCAGTTCTTC. Translated: CASSREQFF.

This chain connects TRBV12-2 to TRBJ2-5; the table's D call, TRBD2, was not checked against the DNA. TRBV12-2 counts as a pseudogene. There are 19 residues in the CDR3. The CDR3 DNA follows: TGTGCAAGTCGCCCCCTATGCCCTGGCACTAGCGGGAGGGTGGAGACCCAGTACTTC. It is translated as CASRPLCPGTSGRVETQYF.

This clone has a handful of counts. The chain joins TRBV9 to TRBJ2-2; 9 bases line up with TRBD2. Germline V CDR1 and CDR2: SGDLS, YYNGEE. Trimming cost V 1 base and J 7 bases; bases outside gene matches: 2. The CDR3 is 14 amino acids. CDR3 protein: CASSVRAGGGELFF. Here the CDR3 DNA reads TGTGCCAGCAGCGTACGAGCGGGAGGCGGGGAGCTGTTTTTT. The whole variable domain, remainder taken from reference TRBV9 and TRBJ2-2, is DSGVTQTPKHLITATGQRVTLRCSPRSGDLSVYWYQQSLDQGLQFLIQYYNGEERAKGNILERFSAQQFPDLHSELNLSSLELGDSALYFCASSVRAGGGELFFGEGSRLTVL.

The rearrangement uses TRBV6-1 and TRBJ1-2; 8 bases align to TRBD1. The trim removed 2 bases at V and 6 bases at J, leaving 11 bases unmatched. Germline loops: CDR1 MNHNS, CDR2 SASEGT. The CDR3 length is 16 residues. CDR3 DNA: TGTGCCAGCAGTGAACCCTTCCGGGACAGGATGGATGGCTACACCTTC. The encoded protein is CASSEPFRDRMDGYTF.

This clone was observed a few times. The chain has TRBV6-1 and TRBJ1-5; a possible D gene is TRBD1 (6 bases). Germline V lookup: CDR1 MNHNS, CDR2 SASEGT. Trimming pared 7 bases from V and 5 bases from J, leaving 15 bases between. The CDR3 consists of 14 residues. This CDR3 reads CASTARDNDQPQHF. The CDR3 DNA follows: TGTGCCAGCACCGCCCGGGACAACGATCAGCCCCAGCATTTT.

The chain couples TRBV28 to TRBJ2-2, with D perhaps matching TRBD1 or TRBD2 (5 bases each). Germline V gives CDR1 MDHEN, CDR2 SYDVKM. This CDR3 spans 15 amino acids. V lost 2 bases, J lost 6 bases, and 13 bases lay in between. The chain's CDR3 is CASSLDGAKAGELFF. For the CDR3, the DNA is TGTGCCAGCAGTTTAGACGGGGCAAAGGCCGGGGAGCTGTTTTTT.

J is TRBJ2-5 and V is TRBV5-1; 8 nucleotides match TRBD2. The ends lost 7 bases at V and 5 bases at J; junction bases unmatched: 10. The V gene's germline CDR1 is SGHRS and CDR2 YFSETQ. This CDR3 is built from 14 residues. CDR3 nucleotide sequence: TGCGCCAGCTCCCCAGCGGGGGAGGCGGAGACCCAGTACTTC. Protein sequence: CASSPAGEAETQYF. Supplemented by reference TRBV5-1 and TRBJ2-5, the full variable domain reads KAGVTQTPRYLIKTRGQQVTLSCSPISGHRSVSWYQQTPGQGLQFLFEYFSETQRNKGNFPGRFSGRQFSNSRSEMNVSTLELGDSALYLCASSPAGEAETQYFGPGTRLLVL.

As DNA, the CDR3 is TGTGCCAGCAGCCAGGGCTTACAGGGGACCTACGAGCAGTACTTC. Its protein product is CASSQGLQGTYEQYF. The rearrangement uses TRBV14 and TRBJ2-7; 7 positions agree with TRBD1. This CDR3 region has 15 residues. Trimming cost V 3 bases and J 2 bases; bases outside gene matches: 7. CDR1 and CDR2 (germline): SGHDN, FVKESK.

The chain recombines TRBV6-1 with TRBJ2-1; 11 bases align to TRBD2. After removal of 10 bases from V and 5 bases from J, the junction contained 7 bases not matched to a gene. This CDR3 region has 14 residues. The germline V gene has CDR1 MNHNS and CDR2 SASEGT. DNA of the CDR3: TGTGCCACCCAGACTAGCGGGACGAACAATGAGCAGTTCTTC. Translated: CATQTSGTNNEQFF.

Only one count was recorded for this clone. This chain uses TRBV25-1 with TRBJ2-1; D remains ambiguous. Trimming stripped 3 bases from V and 3 bases from J, with 12 bases between. The CDR3 has 15 residues. Looked up from germline, CDR1 is MGHDK and CDR2 is SYGVNS. The DNA of the CDR3 is TGTGCCAGCAGTGAGGAAGCCCTGAACTACAATGAGCAGTTCTTC. Translating gives CASSEEALNYNEQFF.

This chain links TRBV28 with TRBJ2-7; TRBD1 agrees at 8 bases. The CDR3 contains 18 residues. Trimming took 7 bases from V and 1 from J; bases not matched to a gene: 18. The germline V gene has CDR1 MDHEN and CDR2 SYDVKM. In DNA form, the CDR3 reads TGTGCCAGCACCACATGGACAGGGATTAACTCTCTATCCTACGAGCAGTACTTC. The encoded protein is CASTTWTGINSLSYEQYF.

J is TRBJ2-5 and V is TRBV10-3; a possible D gene is TRBD2 (6 bases). Trimming stripped 11 bases from V and 7 bases from J, with 17 bases between. From germline, CDR1 is ENHRY and CDR2 SYGVKD. The CDR3 spans 12 residues. The CDR3 nucleotides are TGTGCCTCCAGGCAGGAGGGTGGGACCCAGTACTTC. This encodes CASRQEGGTQYF.

The rearrangement joins TRBV9 to TRBJ2-2; 9 positions agree with TRBD2. From germline, CDR1 is SGDLS and CDR2 YYNGEE. The CDR3 length is 16 residues. Trimming cost V 4 bases and J 7 bases; bases outside gene matches: 11. The CDR3 sequence: CASSLRAGGLGGELFF. The CDR3 DNA reads TGTGCCAGCAGCTTGCGAGCGGGAGGCTTGGGCGGGGAGCTGTTTTTT.

The rearrangement joins TRBV2 to TRBJ2-7, with D perhaps matching TRBD2 (5 bases). V lost 3 bases, J lost 2 bases, and 17 bases lay in between. Per the germline V gene, CDR1 is SNHLY and CDR2 is FYNNEI. The CDR3 runs 16 residues. The CDR3 nucleotides read TGTGCCAGCAGTGACTCCCCGCTTGGAGGACCCTACGAGCAGTACTTC. Amino acids: CASSDSPLGGPYEQYF.

The CDR3 DNA follows: TGTGCCAGCAGTTACTCGATTTCTTACGGAAACACCATATATTTT. This gives the protein CASSYSISYGNTIYF. The chain is built from TRBV6-5 and TRBJ1-3; D is ambiguous. V lost 0 bases, J lost 4 bases, and 10 bases lay in between. CDR3 length equals 15 residues. Looked up from germline, CDR1 is MNHEY and CDR2 is SVGAGI.

This clone came up once. The chain has TRBV6-1 and TRBJ2-7; D is possibly TRBD1 or TRBD2 (5 bases each). Germline CDR1 reads MNHNS; CDR2 reads SASEGT. V lost 2 bases to trimming and J lost 7 bases, with 21 bases between them. CDR3 length equals 16 residues. This CDR3 reads CASSEIMSGSWGEQYF. The DNA of the CDR3 is TGTGCCAGCAGTGAAATCATGTCGGGGTCTTGGGGGGAGCAGTACTTC.

The chain couples TRBV5-4 to TRBJ2-1; D is ambiguous. The CDR3 has 14 residues. V was shortened by 3 bases and J by 5 bases, with 12 bases between the two germline ends. Germline V gives CDR1 SGHNT, CDR2 YYREEE (reference sequence). The CDR3 bases are TGTGCCAGCAGCTCCCAGTGGCCTGACAATGAGCAGTTCTTC. Its protein is CASSSQWPDNEQFF.

The table lists this clone with a count of one. The chain carries TRBV2 and TRBJ2-7; tentative D call: TRBD1 (6 bases). The CDR3 length is 15 residues. Trimming removed 4 bases from V and 0 bases from J, with 13 bases in between. The germline CDR1 and CDR2 sequences are SNHLY and FYNNEI. The CDR3 loop is CASSVGDTISYEQYF. Written as DNA, the CDR3 is TGTGCCAGCAGTGTTGGGGACACCATCTCCTACGAGCAGTACTTC.

The chain recombines TRBV15 with TRBJ2-1, with D uncertain. Trimming cost V 5 bases and J 6 bases, with 14 bases left between them. The germline gives CDR1 LNHNV, CDR2 YYDKDF (reference sequence). This CDR3 has 14 residues. The CDR3 here is CATSLLSSRNEQFF. In DNA form, the CDR3 reads TGTGCCACCAGCCTTCTATCCTCCCGCAATGAGCAGTTCTTC.

The chain combines TRBV6-6 with TRBJ2-1; the D gene is possibly TRBD2 (5 bases). V lost 0 bases and J 8 bases, leaving 5 bases between the germline ends. CDR1 is MNHNY and CDR2 is SVGAGI in the germline V gene (reference sequence). This CDR3 spans 12 amino acids. CDR3 residues: CASSYSRDEQFF. The CDR3 coding sequence is TGTGCCAGCAGTTACTCGAGGGATGAGCAGTTCTTC.